The 12 T cell receptor beta chains listed next were all sequenced from one sample in a study of cytomegalovirus exposure and HLA in healthy donors. The repertoire was sequenced with immunoSEQ multiplex PCR; TCRdb's copy has only in-frame clones and lacks some. The sample has roughly 65,000 clones; about 90% are singletons. The specimen was PBMCs. The source is a man aged 18 to 30 in good health and CMV-seronegative.

V and J are TRBV6-6 and TRBJ1-4, with D perhaps TRBD1 (6 bases). Germline lookup yields CDR1 MNHNY and CDR2 SVGAGI (reference sequence). This CDR3 is 14 amino acids long. Trimming removed 6 bases at V and 5 bases at J, with 13 bases between. The CDR3 DNA is TGTGCCAGCAGGTTGCTTGGGACAAATGAAAAACTGTTTTTT. Translation gives CASRLLGTNEKLFF.

The chain combines TRBV6-1 with TRBJ2-7, with D maybe TRBD2 (5 bases). Per the germline V gene, CDR1 is MNHNS and CDR2 is SASEGT. CDR3 length: 13 amino acids. The V gene lost 0 bases and the J gene lost 7 bases, with 10 bases spanning the gap. CDR3 region: CASSEARTGEQYF. The DNA of the CDR3 is TGTGCCAGCAGTGAAGCAAGGACGGGAGAGCAGTACTTC.

The V call is TRBV5-4, the J call TRBJ1-1; TRBD1 might be the D (5 bases). The CDR3 extends over 15 amino acids. With 4 bases removed from V and 0 bases from J, the gap between germline ends came to 13 bases. From germline, CDR1 is SGHNT and CDR2 YYREEE (reference sequence). CDR3 in DNA: TGTGCCAGCAGCGGGGGACTTCAATTGAACACTGAAGCTTTCTTT. As protein: CASSGGLQLNTEAFF. Based on the CDR3 plus reference TRBV5-4 and TRBJ1-1, the full variable domain is ETGVTQSPTHLIKTRGQQVTLRCSSQSGHNTVSWYQQALGQGPQFIFQYYREEENGRGNFPPRFSGLQFPNYSSELNVNALELDDSALYLCASSGGLQLNTEAFFGQGTRLTVV.

In this sample, this clone turned up a few times. This chain joins TRBV5-1 and TRBJ2-7; D is possibly TRBD1 (5 bases). The CDR3 runs to 14 residues. The germline gives CDR1 SGHRS, CDR2 YFSETQ. V dropped 2 bases and J dropped 6 bases, with 15 bases sitting between them. In nucleotides, the CDR3 is TGCGCCAGCAGCTTCTCAGGGTCGTTGGGCGAGCAGTACTTC. This encodes CASSFSGSLGEQYF.

V and J are TRBV28 and TRBJ2-5; D possibly corresponds to TRBD2 (5 bases). The V end lost 7 bases, the J end lost 0 bases, and 12 bases lay between the germline ends. From germline, CDR1 is MDHEN and CDR2 SYDVKM. The CDR3 consists of 14 residues. Here the CDR3 DNA reads TGTGCCAGCAACGGGGTAGCGTACCAAGAGACCCAGTACTTC. This translates into CASNGVAYQETQYF.

The chain links TRBV7-2 to TRBJ2-1; no definite D call. Trimming removed 1 base from V and 12 bases from J, with 10 bases in between. The V gene's germline CDR1 is SGHTA and CDR2 FQGNSA. The CDR3 covers 12 residues. CDR3 sequence (DNA): TGTGCCAGCAGCTTAGGAGTGTTTGGGCAGTTCTTC. This translates into CASSLGVFGQFF.

The V gene is TRBV28, the J gene TRBJ2-3; possible D gene TRBD1, 5 bases. Germline assignment: CDR1 MDHEN and CDR2 SYDVKM. The CDR3 length is 15 residues. Trimming left V 5 bases short and J 4 bases short, with 16 bases between. CDR3 protein: CASSPTTAPADTQYF. The CDR3 DNA is TGTGCCAGCAGTCCGACGACAGCCCCGGCAGATACGCAGTATTTT.

CDR3 DNA: TGTGCCAGTAGTATCGGGACTAGCGGGAGGTTTGCCTACGAGCAGTACTTC. It yields the protein CASSIGTSGRFAYEQYF. The rearrangement links TRBV19 to TRBJ2-7, with 15 positions matching TRBD2. Germline V gene sequence: CDR1 LNHDA, CDR2 SQIVND (reference sequence). This CDR3 comprises 17 residues. V was pared by 3 bases and J by 2 bases, with 5 bases of the junction left unmatched.

This clone was observed once. The chain is built from TRBV27 and TRBJ2-2, with unresolved D. Trimming stripped 3 bases from V and 2 bases from J, with 7 bases between. The CDR3 runs 14 residues. CDR1 is MNHEY and CDR2 is SMNVEV in the germline V gene (reference sequence). CDR3 protein: CASSFFGNTGELFF. The CDR3 coding sequence is TGTGCCAGCAGTTTCTTCGGTAACACCGGGGAGCTGTTTTTT.

V and J are TRBV19 and TRBJ1-2, with a tentative D call TRBD1 (5 bases). The CDR3 totals 15 residues. Germline V lookup: CDR1 LNHDA, CDR2 SQIVND (reference sequence). V gave up 5 bases and J gave up 7 bases, with 20 bases separating them. CDR3 DNA sequence: TGTGCCAGTAGTCCCCAGGGTTCGTCCGCGGTTGGCTACACCTTC. Translated, it gives CASSPQGSSAVGYTF.

The chain couples TRBV18 to TRBJ1-5; D remains unclear. The ends were cut back, 1 base at V and 0 bases at J, with 16 bases in the middle. This CDR3 has 18 residues. Germline V gene data show CDR1 as KGHSH and CDR2 as LQKENI. CDR3 loop: CASSPLVMEAYSNQPQHF. The CDR3 DNA follows: TGTGCCAGCTCACCACTCGTGATGGAGGCTTATAGCAATCAGCCCCAGCATTTT.

The count of this clone is one. V is TRBV25-1 and J is TRBJ2-1; D perhaps matches TRBD1 (6 bases). This CDR3 is built from 15 residues. Trimming left V 0 bases short and J 8 bases short, with 14 bases between. The V gene's germline CDR1 is MGHDK and CDR2 SYGVNS. The CDR3: CASSEYTQGVHEQFF. The CDR3 DNA sequence: TGTGCCAGCAGTGAATATACACAGGGCGTCCATGAGCAGTTCTTC.